What follows are 21 T cell receptor beta chains derived from one specimen sequenced in a study of early T cells in non-severe SARS-CoV-2 infection listed by TCRdb under 2021. Library preparation employed 5' RACE. Sequenced on a NextSeq 500. TCRdb's own reprocessing of the public reads used fastp at Q25 and MiXCR and kept productive beta chains. When rows share a CDR3 protein, they turn into one entry using the most common DNA and genes. Present in this sample are 20,000 to 30,000 distinct CDR3 sequences, roughly 4.9% of which were seen just once. Clones ranked in the top ten supply 9% to 12% of the sample. Material for sequencing was whole blood. The receptors stem from an adult who was a healthcare worker with PCR-confirmed SARS-CoV-2 infection or an uninfected control (not recorded which).

This clonotype was found a few times. This rearrangement joins TRBV20-1 to TRBJ2-7; the D is unclear. V was cut by 0 bases and J by 2 bases, with 11 bases left in between. The CDR3 has 14 amino acids. Looked up from germline, CDR1 is DFQATT and CDR2 is SNEGSKA (reference sequence). The CDR3 sequence is CSAREQGRTYEQYF. CDR3 DNA: TGCAGTGCTAGAGAGCAAGGACGTACCTACGAGCAGTACTTC.

This clonotype came up many times. The J gene is TRBJ2-2, the V gene TRBV9; D is perhaps TRBD2 (6 bases). Germline V gene lookup returns CDR1 SGDLS and CDR2 YYNGEE. This CDR3 has 15 residues. With 0 bases removed from V and 5 bases from J, the gap between germline ends came to 11 bases. In DNA, the CDR3 is TGTGCCAGCAGCGTAGGGAGGGCCAGGACCGGGGAGCTGTTTTTT. Encoded protein: CASSVGRARTGELFF.

In this sample, this clonotype turned up many times. V and J are TRBV19 and TRBJ2-3; D is possibly TRBD2 (5 bases). CDR1 LNHDA and CDR2 SQIVND come from the germline V gene (reference sequence). The germline V and J ends were trimmed by 1 base and 2 bases, with 7 bases remaining between them. CDR3 length: 14 residues. CDR3 nucleotides: TGTGCCAGTAGTATAGTCGACTACACAGATACGCAGTATTTT. It specifies CASSIVDYTDTQYF.

There are many counts of this clonotype. The chain has TRBV19 and TRBJ2-2; D is unclear. Per germline, CDR1 LNHDA and CDR2 SQIVND (reference sequence). The CDR3 loop spans 16 amino acids. V was clipped by 6 bases and J by 1 base, with 15 bases between them. The chain's CDR3 is CASRIGRILNTGELFF. CDR3 bases: TGTGCCAGTAGGATTGGACGGATTCTGAACACCGGGGAGCTGTTTTTT.

This clonotype came up many times. The CDR3 nucleotides read TGTGCCATCTGCGACCGGGACAGGCTCTACGAGCAGTACTTC. It codes for CAICDRDRLYEQYF. The rearrangement uses TRBV10-3 and TRBJ2-7, with 8 bases matching TRBD1. The length of the CDR3 is 14 residues. Per germline, CDR1 ENHRY and CDR2 SYGVKD. V was pared by 8 bases and J by 3 bases, with 9 bases of the junction left unmatched.

The table lists this clonotype with a few counts. The CDR3 here is CSVARASATYNEQFF. CDR3 in DNA: TGCAGCGTAGCCAGGGCATCGGCTACCTACAATGAGCAGTTCTTC. V gene TRBV29-1 combines with J gene TRBJ2-1; D may be TRBD1 (5 bases). The CDR3 length is 15 residues. Looked up from germline, CDR1 is SQVTM and CDR2 is ANQGSEA. V was clipped by 6 bases and J by 2 bases, with 17 bases between them.

This clonotype was detected ten times or more. V gene TRBV5-6 combines with J gene TRBJ2-2, with D perhaps matching TRBD2 (5 bases). The CDR3 is 14 amino acids. Germline CDR1 reads SGHDT; CDR2 reads YYEEEE. V lost 5 bases and J lost 4, with 12 bases in between. CDR3 sequence reads: CASSFLDFTGELFF. The CDR3, as DNA: TGTGCCAGCAGTTTTCTGGACTTCACCGGGGAGCTGTTTTTT.

This chain links TRBV5-4 with TRBJ2-1; TRBD2 matches at 15 bases. CDR1 is SGHNT, CDR2 YYREEE, per germline (reference sequence). The CDR3 is made up of 16 amino acids. The J segment lost 6 bases and the V segment lost 4 bases, leaving 5 bases of the junction unmatched. The CDR3 here is CASSVGLAGGGNEQFF. The CDR3 DNA follows: TGTGCCAGCAGCGTAGGACTAGCGGGAGGGGGCAATGAGCAGTTCTTC.

In this sample, this clonotype turned up many times. The chain recombines TRBV29-1 with TRBJ2-6; D not resolved. V lost 7 bases to trimming and J lost 1 base, with 17 bases between them. The CDR3 has 16 residues. Germline CDR1 SQVTM, CDR2 ANQGSEA. The chain's CDR3 is CSAPLAGVSGANVLTF. CDR3 coding DNA: TGCAGCGCCCCACTGGCTGGGGTTTCTGGGGCCAACGTCCTGACTTTC.

Many counts were recorded for this clonotype. Mismatch with germline at one junction end may stem from a read error. The chain has TRBV29-1 and TRBJ2-2; TRBD2 matches 10 bases. From germline, CDR1 is SQVTM and CDR2 ANQGSEA. The CDR3 is 14 amino acids. Written as DNA, the CDR3 is TGCAGCGTGGAAGATCTAGCGGGAGTGGGGGAGCTGTTTTTT. Its translation: CSVEDLAGVGELFF.

This clonotype was recorded at least ten times. This CDR3 reads CSVAPLAGDEQYF. The DNA of the CDR3 is TGCAGCGTTGCCCCACTAGCGGGAGACGAGCAGTACTTC. This chain connects TRBV29-1 to TRBJ2-7; 11 positions agree with TRBD2. Trimming at V came to 4 bases and at J to 5 bases, leaving 4 bases not matched to a gene. Germline V lookup: CDR1 SQVTM, CDR2 ANQGSEA. This CDR3 contains 13 residues.

This clonotype was counted ten times or more. The chain couples TRBV5-6 to TRBJ2-5; D is ambiguous. Trimming cost V 1 base and J 2 bases, with 12 bases left between them. CDR1 SGHDT and CDR2 YYEEEE come from the germline V gene. This CDR3 is 15 amino acids long. CDR3 region: CASSLKQAMQETQYF. The CDR3 region has the DNA TGTGCCAGCAGCTTGAAGCAGGCCATGCAAGAGACCCAGTACTTC.

The sample holds many counts of this clonotype. The chain combines TRBV10-3 with TRBJ2-5, with TRBD2 matching 8 bases. The CDR3 is made up of 12 amino acids. In germline, CDR1 is ENHRY, CDR2 SYGVKD. J was trimmed by 5 bases and V by 8 bases; bases with no gene match: 4. CDR3 sequence: CAIRTSGETQYF. The CDR3 DNA sequence: TGTGCCATCCGTACTAGCGGTGAGACCCAGTACTTC.

This clonotype was counted many times. The chain links TRBV2 to TRBJ2-7; no reliable D call. The CDR3 extends over 17 amino acids. The germline gives CDR1 SNHLY, CDR2 FYNNEI. V was clipped by 3 bases and J by 3 bases, with 21 bases between them. The CDR3 protein is CASSDVSPASSYYEQYF. DNA for the CDR3: TGTGCCAGCAGTGATGTCTCCCCAGCGAGTAGCTACTACGAGCAGTACTTC. Together with reference TRBV2 and TRBJ2-7, the CDR3 gives the full variable domain: EPEVTQTPSHQVTQMGQEVILRCVPISNHLYFYWYRQILGQKVEFLVSFYNNEISEKSEIFDDQFSVERPDGSNFTLKIRSTKLEDSAMYFCASSDVSPASSYYEQYFGPGTRLTVT.

This clonotype qualifies as medium-sized. J is TRBJ1-6 and V is TRBV20-1; TRBD1 is a possible D gene (5 bases). Trimming pared 3 bases from V and 7 bases from J, leaving 10 bases between. CDR1 and CDR2 (germline): DFQATT, SNEGSKA (reference sequence). The CDR3 has 13 residues. Written as DNA, the CDR3 is TGCAGTGCTAGTAAACAGGAGAATTCACCCCTCCACTTT. It yields the protein CSASKQENSPLHF.

This clonotype was seen at least ten times. The chain links TRBV5-4 to TRBJ2-3; D unresolved. V lost 0 bases to trimming and J lost 0 bases, with 5 bases between them. The germline CDR1 and CDR2 sequences are SGHNT and YYREEE (reference sequence). This CDR3 comprises 14 residues. CDR3 nucleotide sequence: TGTGCCAGCAGCTTGGAAATCAGCACAGATACGCAGTATTTT. This codes for CASSLEISTDTQYF.

Many counts were recorded for this clonotype. The chain recombines TRBV7-6 with TRBJ2-7; 7 bases line up with TRBD2. This CDR3 contains 14 residues. Trimming removed 1 base from V and 7 bases from J; junction bases left unmatched: 7. Per germline, CDR1 SGHVS and CDR2 FNYEAQ. CDR3 DNA sequence: TGTGCCAGCAGCTTAGTTGTGGGAGGGCGGGAGCAGTACTTC. It specifies CASSLVVGGREQYF.

There are many counts of this clonotype. This rearrangement joins TRBV5-1 to TRBJ2-7; D could derive from TRBD1 or TRBD2 (5 bases each). The CDR3 loop spans 13 amino acids. V was shortened by 1 base and J by 2 bases, with 7 bases between the two germline ends. Germline assignment: CDR1 SGHRS and CDR2 YFSETQ. The CDR3 DNA reads as TGCGCCAGCAGCTTGAGAGGGGCCTACGAGCAGTACTTC. Its translation: CASSLRGAYEQYF.

CDR3 sequence reads: CSAPIAAEYYEQYF. Written as DNA, the CDR3 is TGCAGTGCCCCTATCGCGGCGGAATACTACGAGCAGTACTTC. The rearrangement links TRBV20-1 to TRBJ2-7; D gene ambiguous. Between the trimmed V and J ends, which lost 6 bases and 3 bases, there was a span of 18 bases. Germline V lookup: CDR1 DFQATT, CDR2 SNEGSKA (reference sequence). The CDR3 consists of 14 residues.

The chain joins TRBV7-2 to TRBJ2-7, with 8 positions matching TRBD2. V dropped 4 bases and J dropped 2; count of bases not matched to a gene: 10. CDR1 SGHTA and CDR2 FQGNSA come from the germline V gene. The CDR3 runs to 16 residues. The CDR3 region is CASSSAASGYTYEQYF. CDR3 in DNA: TGTGCCAGCAGCTCGGCGGCTAGCGGGTATACCTACGAGCAGTACTTC.

This clonotype was counted ten times or more. J is TRBJ2-5 and V is TRBV7-9; no firm D call. From germline, CDR1 is SEHNR and CDR2 FQNEAQ (reference sequence). V lost 5 bases, J lost 1 base, and 8 bases lay in between. The CDR3 length is 13 residues. CDR3 protein: CASSPRSQETQYF. The DNA for the CDR3 is TGTGCCAGCAGCCCTCGATCCCAAGAGACCCAGTACTTC.